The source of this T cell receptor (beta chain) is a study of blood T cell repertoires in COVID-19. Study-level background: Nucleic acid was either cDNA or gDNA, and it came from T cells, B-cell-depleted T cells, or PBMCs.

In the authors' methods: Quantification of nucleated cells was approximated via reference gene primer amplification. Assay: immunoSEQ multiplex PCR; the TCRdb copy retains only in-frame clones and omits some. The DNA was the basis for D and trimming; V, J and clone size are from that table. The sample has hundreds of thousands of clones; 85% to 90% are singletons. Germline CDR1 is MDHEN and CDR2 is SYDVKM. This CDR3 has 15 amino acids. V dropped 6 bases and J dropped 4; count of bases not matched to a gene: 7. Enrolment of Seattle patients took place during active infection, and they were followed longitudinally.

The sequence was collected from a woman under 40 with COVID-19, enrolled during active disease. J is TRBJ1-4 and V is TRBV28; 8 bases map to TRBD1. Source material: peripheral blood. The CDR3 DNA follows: TGTGCCAGCAGCGTCCCGGGACAGGATAATGAAAAACTGTTTTTT. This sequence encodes CASSVPGQDNEKLFF.